The text below deals with one TCR beta chain. This record comes from a study of T cell responses to AZD1222 COVID-19 vaccine. V lost 2 bases, J lost 9 bases, and 14 bases lay in between. The germline V gene encodes CDR1 GTSNPN and CDR2 SVGIG (reference sequence). CDR3 length equals 13 residues. Sequenced by immunoSEQ multiplex PCR; TCRdb stores in-frame clones only, minus some. This table has 140,000 to 150,000 clones, about 93% appearing once. The chain recombines TRBV30 with TRBJ1-5; TRBD1 might be the D (6 bases). Sequenced here: peripheral blood, sampled on day 0 of AZD1222 vaccination. This clonotype originated in an adult in good health. The DNA for the CDR3 is TGTGCCTGGAGTTTGGAGGGGGGATGGCCCCAGCATTTT. Its protein product is CAWSLEGGWPQHF.